One and the same sample provided the 16 T cell receptor beta chains below, sequenced in a study of blood T cell repertoires in COVID-19. Assay used: immunoSEQ multiplex PCR; TCRdb lists only in-frame clones, some missing. The table records about 88,000 clones, more than 85% of them present only once. The sequenced material came from peripheral blood. All receptors come from a man in his sixties with acute or convalescent COVID-19.

V is TRBV18 and J is TRBJ2-7, with D possibly TRBD1 on 5 matching bases. V lost 3 bases to trimming and J lost 4 bases, with 10 bases between them. There are 13 residues in the CDR3. From germline, CDR1 is KGHSH and CDR2 LQKENI. The CDR3 here is CASSPPSGYEQYF. DNA of the CDR3: TGTGCCAGCTCACCCCCCTCAGGGTACGAGCAGTACTTC.

The rearrangement links TRBV21-1 to TRBJ1-1; the table's D call, TRBD1, has no DNA check behind it. TRBV21-1 constitutes a pseudogene. CDR3 size: 16 residues. The CDR3 DNA follows: TGTGCCAGCAGCAAAGCGCTAGTCAGGGGGGACACTGAAGCTTTCTTT. Protein sequence: CASSKALVRGDTEAFF.

CDR3 nucleotides: TGCAGCGTTGGGCACACCACCTACGAGCAGTACTTC. Protein product: CSVGHTTYEQYF. This chain joins TRBV29-1 and TRBJ2-7; D call uncertain. The V gene lost 4 bases and the J gene lost 2 bases, with 9 bases spanning the gap. CDR3 size: 12 residues. CDR1 and CDR2 from the germline V gene are SQVTM and ANQGSEA.

The V and J genes are TRBV5-1 and TRBJ2-5, with a possible D match to TRBD2 (6 bases). V was pared by 5 bases and J by 2 bases, with 10 bases between. The V gene's germline CDR1 is SGHRS and CDR2 YFSETQ. The CDR3 spans 13 residues. In nucleotides, the CDR3 is TGCGCCAGCAGTATGGGGGGACAAGAGACCCAGTACTTC. Translated, it gives CASSMGGQETQYF.

Written as DNA, the CDR3 is TGTGCCAGCAGCGTAGAAGCAACTAATGAAAAACTGTTTTTT. It yields the protein CASSVEATNEKLFF. The chain recombines TRBV5-5 with TRBJ1-4; D is unclear. The ends were cut back, 4 bases at V and 0 bases at J, with 7 bases in the middle. This CDR3 comprises 14 residues. The germline gives CDR1 SGHKS, CDR2 YYEKEE (reference sequence).

V gene TRBV6-1 combines with J gene TRBJ2-5; possible D gene TRBD1, 7 bases. Germline CDR1 MNHNS, CDR2 SASEGT. The CDR3 has 14 amino acids. V lost 3 bases and J lost 4, with 12 bases in between. The CDR3 bases are TGTGCCAGCAGTGACCTGCAGGGGGGAGAGACCCAGTACTTC. As protein: CASSDLQGGETQYF.

The chain couples TRBV7-2 to TRBJ2-7; D remains unclear. Germline-derived CDR1 and CDR2 are SGHTA and FQGNSA. Deletions cut 2 bases from V and 4 bases from J, with 6 bases between. The CDR3 totals 12 residues. The CDR3 coding sequence is TGTGCCAGCAGCTTACGTCTGTACGAGCAGTACTTC. Protein sequence: CASSLRLYEQYF.

This chain connects TRBV20-1 to TRBJ2-4; possibly TRBD2 for D (6 bases). V was clipped by 3 bases and J by 8 bases, with 14 bases between them. The V gene's germline CDR1 is DFQATT and CDR2 SNEGSKA (reference sequence). This CDR3 spans 13 amino acids. CDR3 DNA: TGCAGTGCTAGTTTAGGGCGGGAACACATTCAGTACTTC. Translated: CSASLGREHIQYF.

The rearrangement uses TRBV3-1 (or the pseudogene TRBV3-2) and TRBJ2-7; the match to TRBD2 covers 8 bases. Germline CDR1 is LGHDT and CDR2 is YNNKEL (reference sequence). This CDR3 spans 16 amino acids. Losses at the gene ends were 0 bases for V and 5 bases for J; bases not matched to a gene: 9. CDR3 DNA sequence: TGTGCCAGCAGCCAAGATCTAGCGGGCCTAGTTAACGAGCAGTACTTC. Its protein product is CASSQDLAGLVNEQYF.

The chain uses TRBV6-5 and TRBJ1-2, with D possibly matching TRBD1 (5 bases). Germline CDR1 and CDR2: MNHEY and SVGAGI. Between the trimmed V and J ends, which lost 8 bases and 7 bases, there was a span of 17 bases. The CDR3 covers 13 residues. CDR3: CASDISGTFGYTF. The CDR3 bases are TGTGCCAGCGACATTTCCGGGACTTTTGGCTACACCTTC.

The chain uses TRBV5-8 and TRBJ1-4; no definite D call. The CDR3 runs 14 residues. V lost 0 bases, J lost 5 bases, and 8 bases lay in between. Looked up from germline, CDR1 is SGHTS and CDR2 is YDEGEE. CDR3 amino acids: CASSLEQLNEKLFF. CDR3 DNA: TGTGCCAGCAGCTTGGAACAGTTGAATGAAAAACTGTTTTTT.

The chain carries TRBV5-8 and TRBJ1-1, with D tentatively TRBD1 (6 bases). Trimming left V 0 bases short and J 4 bases short, with 13 bases between. Germline CDR1 is SGHTS and CDR2 is YDEGEE. The CDR3 runs to 15 residues. CDR3 in amino acids: CASSLGVRGGTEAFF. In nucleotides, the CDR3 is TGTGCCAGCAGCTTGGGGGTAAGGGGGGGCACTGAAGCTTTCTTT.

The chain uses TRBV11-3 and TRBJ2-7; maybe TRBD2 (6 bases). This CDR3 contains 14 residues. Trimming removed 1 base at V and 2 bases at J, with 9 bases between. The V gene's germline CDR1 is SGHNT and CDR2 YENEEA. CDR3 region: CASSLGRGPYEQYF. CDR3 bases: TGTGCCAGCAGCTTAGGGAGGGGTCCCTACGAGCAGTACTTC.

The J gene is TRBJ2-7, the V gene TRBV28; tentatively, D is TRBD2 (6 bases). The germline CDR1 and CDR2 sequences are MDHEN and SYDVKM. The V gene lost 10 bases and the J gene lost 4 bases, with 23 bases spanning the gap. The CDR3 runs to 15 residues. CDR3 residues: CAIRGSDRQSYEQYF. The CDR3, as DNA: TGTGCCATCCGGGGGTCAGACAGACAGTCTTACGAGCAGTACTTC.

This chain uses TRBV27 with TRBJ1-1, with 8 bases fitting TRBD1. V was pared by 2 bases and J by 7 bases, with 9 bases of the junction left unmatched. Per germline, CDR1 MNHEY and CDR2 SMNVEV (reference sequence). The CDR3 sequence is 15 residues long. The CDR3 DNA is TGTGCCAGCAGTTTAAAATTTTCCGGACAGGGTGAAGCTTTCTTT. Translating gives CASSLKFSGQGEAFF.

The chain recombines TRBV11-1 with TRBJ1-2, with 7 bases aligning to TRBD1. Germline loops: CDR1 SGHAT, CDR2 FQDESV (reference sequence). The CDR3 sequence is 15 residues long. The junction had 14 bases not matched to a gene; V was cut back by 6 bases and J by 7 bases. In DNA form, the CDR3 reads TGTGCCAGCAGTTCCTCCGGGACAGATTTCGGTGGCTACACCTTC. Translating it yields CASSSSGTDFGGYTF. Variable domain in full (rest from reference TRBV11-1 and TRBJ1-2): EAEVAQSPRYKITEKSQAVAFWCDPISGHATLYWYRQILGQGPELLVQFQDESVVDDSQLPKDRFSAERLKGVDSTLKIQPAELGDSAMYLCASSSSGTDFGGYTFGSGTRLTVV.